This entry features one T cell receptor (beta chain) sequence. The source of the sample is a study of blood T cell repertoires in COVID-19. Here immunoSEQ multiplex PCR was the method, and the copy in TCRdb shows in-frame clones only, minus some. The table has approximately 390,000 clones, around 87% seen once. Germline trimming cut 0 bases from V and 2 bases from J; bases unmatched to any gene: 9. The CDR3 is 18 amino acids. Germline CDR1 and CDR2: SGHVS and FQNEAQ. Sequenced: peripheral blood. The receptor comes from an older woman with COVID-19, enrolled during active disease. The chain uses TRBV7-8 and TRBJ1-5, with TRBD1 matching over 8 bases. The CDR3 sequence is CASSLAGGTGRGNQPQHF. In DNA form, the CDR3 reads TGTGCCAGCAGCTTAGCGGGAGGGACAGGCCGGGGCAATCAGCCCCAGCATTTT.